This T cell receptor beta chain appears in the sequencing data of a study of blood T cell repertoires in COVID-19. Study-level information: Samples of COVID-19 (acute and convalescent) were obtained from the United States, Italy and Spain. Sample material is recorded as cDNA or gDNA derived from T cells, B-cell-depleted T cells, or PBMCs.

Generated by immunoSEQ multiplex PCR, the TCRdb table keeps only in-frame clones and is missing some. The sample contains some 120,000 clones, approximately 82% of which appear only once. The sequenced material came from peripheral blood. The clonotype originates from a man in his 60s with acute or convalescent COVID-19.

CDR3 DNA sequence: TGCGCCAGCAGCTTGGGACAGGTTCTTAATGAAAAACTGTTTTTT. This gives the protein CASSLGQVLNEKLFF. This chain links TRBV5-1 with TRBJ1-4; weak D call: TRBD1 (6 bases). This CDR3 contains 15 residues. Trimming shortened V by 0 bases and J by 4 bases, and 10 bases separated the two germline ends. CDR1 and CDR2 (germline): SGHRS, YFSETQ.